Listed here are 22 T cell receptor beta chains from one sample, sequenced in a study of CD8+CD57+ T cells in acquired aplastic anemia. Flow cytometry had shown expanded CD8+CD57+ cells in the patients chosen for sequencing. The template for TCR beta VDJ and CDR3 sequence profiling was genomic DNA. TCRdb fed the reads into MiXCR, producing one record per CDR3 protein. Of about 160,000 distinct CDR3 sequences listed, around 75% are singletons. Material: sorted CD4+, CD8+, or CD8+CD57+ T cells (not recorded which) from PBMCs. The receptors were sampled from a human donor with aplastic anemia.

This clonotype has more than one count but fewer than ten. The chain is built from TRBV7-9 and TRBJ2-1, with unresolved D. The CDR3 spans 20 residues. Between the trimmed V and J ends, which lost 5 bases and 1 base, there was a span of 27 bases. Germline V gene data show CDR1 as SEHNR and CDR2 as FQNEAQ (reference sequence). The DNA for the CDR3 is TGTGCCAGCAGCACCAGACTGATCCCCCCAAACCGAATGTCCTACAATGAGCAGTTCTTC. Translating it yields CASSTRLIPPNRMSYNEQFF.

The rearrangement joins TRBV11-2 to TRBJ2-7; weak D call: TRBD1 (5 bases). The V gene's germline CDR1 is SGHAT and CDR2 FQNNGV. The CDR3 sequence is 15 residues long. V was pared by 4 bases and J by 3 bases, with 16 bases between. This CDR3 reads CASSSDTSRHYEQYF. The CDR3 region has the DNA TGTGCCAGCAGCTCGGACACAAGCCGTCACTACGAGCAGTACTTC.

The CDR3 DNA follows: TGTGCCACCCTAGCGGGAGGATCGAACACCGGGGAGCTGTTTTTT. Residues: CATLAGGSNTGELFF. The rearrangement joins TRBV10-3 to TRBJ2-2; 11 bases map to TRBD2. CDR3 length equals 15 residues. Germline loops: CDR1 ENHRY, CDR2 SYGVKD. The V and J ends lost 10 bases and 0 bases, in that order; junction bases with no gene match: 4.

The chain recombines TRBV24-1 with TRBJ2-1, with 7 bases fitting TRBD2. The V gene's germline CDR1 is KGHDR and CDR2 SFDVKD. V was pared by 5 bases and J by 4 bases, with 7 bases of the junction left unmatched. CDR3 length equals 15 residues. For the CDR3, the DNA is TGTGCCACCAGTGGCGGGAGAGGGACTTACAATGAGCAGTTCTTC. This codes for CATSGGRGTYNEQFF.

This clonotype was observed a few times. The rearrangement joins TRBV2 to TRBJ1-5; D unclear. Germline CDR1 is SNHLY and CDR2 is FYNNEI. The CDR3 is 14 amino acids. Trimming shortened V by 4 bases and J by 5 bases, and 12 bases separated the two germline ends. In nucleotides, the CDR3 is TGTGCCAGCAGTGGGCGGTGGGCCTATCAGCCCCAGCATTTT. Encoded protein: CASSGRWAYQPQHF.

CDR3 in DNA: TGTGCCAGCAGTGAGGGCAGGGGAATCACCGGGGAGCTGTTTTTT. Translating it yields CASSEGRGITGELFF. The rearrangement uses TRBV2 and TRBJ2-2; possibly TRBD1 for D (6 bases). The V end lost 3 bases, the J end lost 4 bases, and 12 bases lay between the germline ends. The CDR3 loop spans 15 amino acids. From germline, CDR1 is SNHLY and CDR2 FYNNEI.

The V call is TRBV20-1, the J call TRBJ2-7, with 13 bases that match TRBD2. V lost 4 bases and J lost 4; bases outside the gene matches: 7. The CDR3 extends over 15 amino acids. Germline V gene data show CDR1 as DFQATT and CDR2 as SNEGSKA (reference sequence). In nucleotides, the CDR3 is TGCAGTGCTACCCGGACTAGCGGGAGCCCATACGAGCAGTACTTC. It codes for CSATRTSGSPYEQYF.

The CDR3 DNA is TGTGCCAGCAGCCCCTCTACAGGGTCCTACGAGCAGTACTTC. It encodes CASSPSTGSYEQYF. J is TRBJ2-7 and V is TRBV7-6; tentatively, D is TRBD1 (6 bases). The CDR3 has 14 residues. Trimming pared 5 bases from V and 1 base from J, leaving 12 bases between. Looked up from germline, CDR1 is SGHVS and CDR2 is FNYEAQ.

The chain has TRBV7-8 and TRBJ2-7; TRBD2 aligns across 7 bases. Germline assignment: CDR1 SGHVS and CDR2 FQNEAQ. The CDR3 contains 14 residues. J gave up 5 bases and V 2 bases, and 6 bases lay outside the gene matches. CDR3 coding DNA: TGTGCCAGCAGCTTAATCCTGGGAGGGCACGAGCAGTACTTC. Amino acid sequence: CASSLILGGHEQYF.

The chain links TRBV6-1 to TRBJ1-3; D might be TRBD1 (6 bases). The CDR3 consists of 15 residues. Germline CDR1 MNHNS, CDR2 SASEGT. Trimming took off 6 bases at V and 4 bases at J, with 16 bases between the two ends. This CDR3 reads CASSLDRVHGNTIYF. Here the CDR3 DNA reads TGTGCCAGCAGCTTGGACAGAGTTCACGGAAACACCATATATTTT.

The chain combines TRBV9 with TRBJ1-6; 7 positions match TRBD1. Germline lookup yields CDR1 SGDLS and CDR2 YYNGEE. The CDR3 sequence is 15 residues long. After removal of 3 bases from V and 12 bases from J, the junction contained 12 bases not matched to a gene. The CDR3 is CASSESTDQGGPLHF. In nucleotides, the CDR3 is TGTGCCAGCAGCGAGTCAACAGATCAGGGGGGACCCCTCCACTTT.

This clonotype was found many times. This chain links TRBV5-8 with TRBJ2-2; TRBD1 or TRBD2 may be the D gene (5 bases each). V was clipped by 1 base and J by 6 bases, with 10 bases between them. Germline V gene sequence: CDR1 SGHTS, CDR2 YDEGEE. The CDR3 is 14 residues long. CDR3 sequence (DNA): TGTGCCAGCAGCTTGTCTTGGGGGTCCGGGGAGCTGTTTTTT. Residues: CASSLSWGSGELFF.

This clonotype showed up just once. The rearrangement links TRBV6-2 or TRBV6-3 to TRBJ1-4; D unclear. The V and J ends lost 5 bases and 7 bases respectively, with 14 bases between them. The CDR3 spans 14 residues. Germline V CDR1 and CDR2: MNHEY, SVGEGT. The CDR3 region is CASSPEEEGEKLFF. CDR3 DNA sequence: TGTGCCAGCAGTCCGGAGGAAGAGGGTGAAAAACTGTTTTTT.

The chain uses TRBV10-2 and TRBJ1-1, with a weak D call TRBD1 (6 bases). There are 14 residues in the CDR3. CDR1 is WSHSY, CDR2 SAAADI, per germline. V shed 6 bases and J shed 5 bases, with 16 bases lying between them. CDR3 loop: CASSRTETRTEAFF. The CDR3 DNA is TGCGCCAGCAGCAGGACAGAGACGAGGACTGAAGCTTTCTTT.

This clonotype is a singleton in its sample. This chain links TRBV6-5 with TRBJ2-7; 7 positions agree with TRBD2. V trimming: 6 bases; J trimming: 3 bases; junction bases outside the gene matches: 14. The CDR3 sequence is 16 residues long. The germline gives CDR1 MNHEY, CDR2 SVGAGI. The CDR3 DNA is TGTGCCAGCAGGGCTGGGGCGGGAGTATATGACTACGAGCAGTACTTC. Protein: CASRAGAGVYDYEQYF.

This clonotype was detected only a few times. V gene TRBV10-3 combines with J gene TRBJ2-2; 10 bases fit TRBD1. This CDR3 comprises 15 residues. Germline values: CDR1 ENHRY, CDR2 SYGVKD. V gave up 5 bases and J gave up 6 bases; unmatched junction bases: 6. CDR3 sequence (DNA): TGTGCCATCAGTCCCTCGGACAGGGGGGCCGGGGAGCTGTTTTTT. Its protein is CAISPSDRGAGELFF.

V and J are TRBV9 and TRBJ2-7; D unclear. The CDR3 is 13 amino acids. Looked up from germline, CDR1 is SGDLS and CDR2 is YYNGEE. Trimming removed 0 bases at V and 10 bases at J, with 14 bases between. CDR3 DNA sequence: TGTGCCAGCAGCGTAGCTACGAGAACCCCCCAGTACTTC. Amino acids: CASSVATRTPQYF.

CDR3 DNA: TGTGCCAGTAGTATTGGATGGGGCACAGATACGCAGTATTTT. Protein: CASSIGWGTDTQYF. This sequence joins TRBV19 and TRBJ2-3; no clear D. Germline loops: CDR1 LNHDA, CDR2 SQIVND (reference sequence). Trimming took 3 bases from V and 1 from J, leaving 8 bases between them. The CDR3 is made up of 14 amino acids.

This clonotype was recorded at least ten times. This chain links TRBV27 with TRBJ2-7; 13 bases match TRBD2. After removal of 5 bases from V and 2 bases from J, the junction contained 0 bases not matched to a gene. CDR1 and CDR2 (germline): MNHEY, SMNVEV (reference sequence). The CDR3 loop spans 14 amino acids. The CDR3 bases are TGTGCCAGCAGTGGGACTAGCGGGGCCTACGAGCAGTACTTC. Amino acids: CASSGTSGAYEQYF.

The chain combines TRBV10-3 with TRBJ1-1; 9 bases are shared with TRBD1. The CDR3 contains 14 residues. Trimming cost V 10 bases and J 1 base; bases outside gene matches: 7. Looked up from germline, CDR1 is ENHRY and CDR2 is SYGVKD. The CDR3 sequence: CATSWTGENTEAFF. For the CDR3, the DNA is TGTGCCACCTCCTGGACAGGGGAGAACACTGAAGCTTTCTTT.

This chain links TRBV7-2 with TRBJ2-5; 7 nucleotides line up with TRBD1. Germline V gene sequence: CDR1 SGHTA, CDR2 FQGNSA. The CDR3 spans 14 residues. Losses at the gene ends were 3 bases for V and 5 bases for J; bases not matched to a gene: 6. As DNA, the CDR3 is TGTGCCAGCAGCTTTAACAGGGGCGAGGAGACCCAGTACTTC. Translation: CASSFNRGEETQYF.

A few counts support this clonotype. This CDR3 is CASTGTGGISGNTIYF. CDR3 bases: TGTGCCAGCACCGGGACAGGAGGGATCAGCGGAAACACCATATATTTT. The J gene is TRBJ1-3, the V gene TRBV6-4, with 8 bases matching TRBD1. After removal of 7 bases from V and 4 bases from J, the junction contained 12 bases not matched to a gene. Per the germline V gene, CDR1 is MRHNA and CDR2 is SNTAGT. CDR3 length equals 16 residues.